The 24 T cell receptor beta chains presented below share a single source sample, sequenced in a study of blood T cell repertoires in COVID-19. Clones were sequenced by immunoSEQ multiplex PCR, and TCRdb holds only the in-frame ones, with some missing. Among fewer than 350,000 clones, around nine tenths were seen once, and the ten largest hold roughly 5%. The sequencing input was PBMCs or T cells enriched from blood (not recorded which). These receptors all stem from a man aged 55 to 70 who had recovered from COVID-19.

The V gene is TRBV5-1, the J gene TRBJ1-1; a weak D match, TRBD1 (6 bases). From germline, CDR1 is SGHRS and CDR2 YFSETQ. With 10 bases removed from V and 6 bases from J, the gap between germline ends came to 16 bases. The CDR3 sequence is 12 residues long. The CDR3 loop reads CARAGGGSEAFF. Written as DNA, the CDR3 is TGCGCCCGGGCTGGGGGCGGGTCTGAAGCTTTCTTT.

The chain uses TRBV2 and TRBJ1-5, with TRBD1 matching over 10 bases. CDR1 and CDR2 from the germline V gene are SNHLY and FYNNEI. The CDR3 covers 14 residues. Losses at the gene ends were 7 bases for V and 2 bases for J; bases not matched to a gene: 2. CDR3 residues: CASTGTGGNQPQHF. The CDR3, as DNA: TGTGCCAGCACCGGGACAGGGGGCAATCAGCCCCAGCATTTT. The variable domain in full, with the rest retrieved from reference TRBV2 and TRBJ1-5, is EPEVTQTPSHQVTQMGQEVILRCVPISNHLYFYWYRQILGQKVEFLVSFYNNEISEKSEIFDDQFSVERPDGSNFTLKIRSTKLEDSAMYFCASTGTGGNQPQHFGDGTRLSIL.

The CDR3 sequence: CASSADRATLPGANVLTF. DNA of the CDR3: TGTGCCAGCAGTGCAGACAGGGCGACCCTCCCTGGGGCCAACGTCCTGACTTTC. The chain employs TRBV28 and TRBJ2-6; 7 positions match TRBD1. With 5 bases clipped from V and 2 bases from J, the junction kept 12 bases outside the gene matches. The CDR3 loop spans 18 amino acids. In germline, CDR1 is MDHEN, CDR2 SYDVKM.

This clone was detected once. The DNA is left out, because the CDR3 cannot be placed on it with certainty; the CDR3 is given as TCRdb lists it. CDR3 sequence reads: CASSYRVGQGTTFF. This chain uses TRBV6-5 with TRBJ1-1; no check of the table's D call, TRBD1, against the DNA was made. The CDR3 length equals 14 residues, ends included. Germline V gives CDR1 MNHEY, CDR2 SVGAGI.

This clone was observed once. V usage is TRBV10-1 and J usage is TRBJ2-7; TRBD2 matches at 8 bases. V lost 5 bases to trimming and J lost 3 bases; unmatched junction nucleotides: 9. The CDR3 runs 15 residues. Germline CDR1 reads WNHNN; CDR2 reads SYGVQD (reference sequence). In nucleotides, the CDR3 is TGCGCCAGCAGTCCAGGGACTAGTACCGACTACGAGCAGTACTTC. This gives the protein CASSPGTSTDYEQYF.

In this sample, this clone turned up a few times. The V call is TRBV20-1, the J call TRBJ2-1, with 9 nucleotides matching TRBD2. Trimming removed 3 bases from V and 3 bases from J; junction bases left unmatched: 3. There are 14 residues in the CDR3. The germline gives CDR1 DFQATT, CDR2 SNEGSKA (reference sequence). CDR3 amino acids: CSASRLADYNEQFF. The CDR3 DNA reads TGCAGTGCTAGTCGACTAGCGGACTACAATGAGCAGTTCTTC.

The chain uses TRBV13 and TRBJ2-7, with D perhaps matching TRBD1 (5 bases). The V and J ends lost 7 bases and 0 bases respectively, with 13 bases between them. The CDR3 is 14 residues long. From germline, CDR1 is PRHDT and CDR2 FYEKMQ (reference sequence). CDR3 loop: CASTTGDLSYEQYF. In nucleotides, the CDR3 is TGTGCCAGCACAACAGGTGATCTCTCCTACGAGCAGTACTTC.

A few counts support this clone. This chain connects TRBV6-5 to TRBJ1-1; D not resolved. The CDR3 is 13 amino acids. Germline CDR1 MNHEY, CDR2 SVGAGI. Trimming took off 6 bases at V and 2 bases at J, with 10 bases between the two ends. The CDR3, as DNA: TGTGCCAGCAGCCTCGGTCAAAACACTGAAGCTTTCTTT. Translating it yields CASSLGQNTEAFF.

The chain uses TRBV28 and TRBJ1-6, with TRBD1 identical over 9 bases. CDR3 length equals 15 residues. V lost 7 bases, J lost 7 bases, and 8 bases stayed unmatched. Germline values: CDR1 MDHEN, CDR2 SYDVKM. Here the CDR3 reads CASTSRDRANSPLHF. CDR3 in DNA: TGTGCCAGCACGAGCCGGGACAGGGCAAATTCACCCCTCCACTTT.

The chain recombines TRBV30 with TRBJ1-1; no reliable D call. The CDR3 has 16 residues. The V end lost 0 bases, the J end lost 5 bases, and 19 bases lay between the germline ends. CDR1 GTSNPN and CDR2 SVGIG come from the germline V gene (reference sequence). CDR3 sequence reads: CAWSVGFSWESTEAFF. The CDR3 nucleotides read TGTGCCTGGAGTGTAGGATTTTCGTGGGAGTCTACTGAAGCTTTCTTT. The full variable domain, in which reference TRBV30 and TRBJ1-1 provide the parts outside the CDR3, is SQTIHQWPATLVQPVGSPLSLECTVEGTSNPNLYWYRQAAGRGLQLLFYSVGIGQISSEVPQNLSASRPQDRQFILSSKKLLLSDSGFYLCAWSVGFSWESTEAFFGQGTRLTVV.

This chain connects TRBV28 to TRBJ2-3; unclear D gene. Germline lookup yields CDR1 MDHEN and CDR2 SYDVKM. The CDR3 contains 15 residues. Trimming stripped 2 bases from V and 1 base from J, with 10 bases between. CDR3 coding DNA: TGTGCCAGCAGTTTACTTACCAGCGGCACAGATACGCAGTATTTT. This codes for CASSLLTSGTDTQYF.

The chain links TRBV6-2 or TRBV6-3 to TRBJ1-1; 8 positions match TRBD1. In germline, CDR1 is MNHEY, CDR2 SVGEGT. The CDR3 runs 14 residues. The trim removed 3 bases at V and 11 bases at J, leaving 11 bases unmatched. The CDR3 sequence: CASSYGDRPLGAFF. The DNA of the CDR3 is TGTGCCAGCAGTTATGGGGACAGGCCTCTCGGGGCTTTCTTT.

The chain uses TRBV11-2 and TRBJ2-3; a possible D gene is TRBD1 (5 bases). This CDR3 contains 16 residues. Germline V lookup: CDR1 SGHAT, CDR2 FQNNGV. Trimming cost V 0 bases and J 0 bases, with 10 bases left between them. The CDR3 DNA reads as TGTGCCAGCAGCTTAGAGGCAGGGTTTAGCACAGATACGCAGTATTTT. Its translation is CASSLEAGFSTDTQYF.

This clone was counted a single time. The chain recombines TRBV28 with TRBJ1-5; D uncertain. This CDR3 comprises 16 residues. Trimming cost V 10 bases and J 3 bases, with 22 bases left between them. Germline V lookup: CDR1 MDHEN, CDR2 SYDVKM. The CDR3 bases are TGTGCCACCTCAAATAGGGAGCATGTTCCCAATCAGCCCCAGCATTTT. It translates to CATSNREHVPNQPQHF.

The chain links TRBV19 to TRBJ1-5, with D uncertain. CDR3 size: 12 residues. From germline, CDR1 is LNHDA and CDR2 SQIVND (reference sequence). The ends were cut back, 1 base at V and 7 bases at J, with 5 bases in the middle. The CDR3 nucleotides read TGTGCCAGTAGTATAGTGGCACAGCCCCAGCATTTT. Amino acids: CASSIVAQPQHF.

This clone was detected only once. This chain uses TRBV29-1 with TRBJ1-5, with TRBD1 identical over 7 bases. The trim removed 4 bases at V and 6 bases at J, leaving 9 bases unmatched. This CDR3 region has 14 residues. Germline lookup yields CDR1 SQVTM and CDR2 ANQGSEA. The CDR3 coding sequence is TGCAGCGTTGGGCCGGGACAGCCGGGTCAGCCCCAGCATTTT. It is translated as CSVGPGQPGQPQHF. The full variable domain, its missing parts supplied by reference TRBV29-1 and TRBJ1-5, is SAVISQKPSRDICQRGTSLTIQCQVDSQVTMMFWYRQQPGQSLTLIATANQGSEATYESGFVIDKFPISRPNLTFSTLTVSNMSPEDSSIYLCSVGPGQPGQPQHFGDGTRLSIL.

The gene calls are TRBV5-1 and TRBJ1-2; 9 bases align to TRBD1. The V segment lost 4 bases and the J segment 4 bases; nucleotides outside the gene matches: 11. Germline V lookup: CDR1 SGHRS, CDR2 YFSETQ. The CDR3 totals 16 residues. CDR3 region: CASSIPTGGGSYGYTF. CDR3 bases: TGCGCCAGCAGCATACCGACAGGGGGAGGGAGCTATGGCTACACCTTC.

The chain uses TRBV7-2 and TRBJ2-5; tentative D call: TRBD2 (5 bases). V was clipped by 3 bases and J by 3 bases, with 11 bases between them. The germline V gene has CDR1 SGHTA and CDR2 FQGNSA. The length of the CDR3 is 14 residues. The CDR3 DNA is TGTGCCAGCAGCTTCACCTACGGGAAAGAGACCCAGTACTTC. As protein: CASSFTYGKETQYF.

The chain joins TRBV20-1 to TRBJ2-7; unclear D gene. The V end was cut by 6 bases, the J end by 6 bases, with 9 bases between. Looked up from germline, CDR1 is DFQATT and CDR2 is SNEGSKA (reference sequence). CDR3 length equals 10 residues. The CDR3 nucleotides read TGCAGTGCGGTGATCAGCGAGCAGTACTTC. The encoded protein is CSAVISEQYF.

For the CDR3, the DNA is TGTGCCAGCAGGACCGGACCGGGACGGGGGGAAAGTCAGTACTTC. Its protein is CASRTGPGRGESQYF. This chain links TRBV5-6 with TRBJ2-7, with 7 bases matching TRBD2. V lost 5 bases, J lost 10 bases, and 18 bases stayed unmatched. Germline V CDR1 and CDR2: SGHDT, YYEEEE. There are 15 residues in the CDR3.

This rearrangement joins TRBV7-9 to TRBJ1-2, with 9 bases fitting TRBD1. V shed 4 bases and J 8 bases; nucleotides not matched to a gene: 11. There are 15 residues in the CDR3. From germline, CDR1 is SEHNR and CDR2 FQNEAQ (reference sequence). The CDR3 loop reads CASSSSDRGRGGYTF. CDR3 bases: TGTGCCAGCAGCTCTTCGGACAGGGGAAGAGGGGGCTACACCTTC.

The chain combines TRBV5-1 with TRBJ1-2; the match to TRBD1 covers 7 bases. CDR3 length: 16 residues. Germline V gene lookup returns CDR1 SGHRS and CDR2 YFSETQ. Unmatched junction bases numbered 11, after V lost 3 bases and J lost 3 bases. The CDR3 region is CASSSGQDPSYYGYTF. In nucleotides, the CDR3 is TGCGCCAGCAGCTCAGGACAGGACCCGAGTTACTATGGCTACACCTTC.

CDR3 coding DNA: TGTGCCAGCAGCCAAGGACTCACCGGGGAGCTGTTTTTT. Residues: CASSQGLTGELFF. The chain links TRBV3-1 (or the pseudogene TRBV3-2) to TRBJ2-2; D unresolved. Trimming removed 1 base from V and 4 bases from J, with 4 bases in between. The germline V gene encodes CDR1 LGHDT and CDR2 YNNKEL (reference sequence). This CDR3 comprises 13 residues.

The chain uses TRBV10-3 and TRBJ2-7; TRBD1 agrees at 12 bases. The V and J ends lost 4 bases and 4 bases, in that order; junction bases with no gene match: 2. The germline V gene has CDR1 ENHRY and CDR2 SYGVKD. CDR3 length: 14 amino acids. CDR3 protein: CAISGDRGQYEQYF. CDR3 nucleotide sequence: TGTGCCATCAGTGGGGACAGGGGGCAGTACGAGCAGTACTTC.